This T cell receptor beta chain is from a study of beta chain features in type 1 diabetes. The trim removed 5 bases at V and 4 bases at J, leaving 20 bases unmatched. CDR1 is SGHVS and CDR2 is FQNEAQ in the germline V gene. This CDR3 spans 19 amino acids. There are many counts of this clone. The antigen is not known. Since all of the isolated RNA was reverse transcribed, expressed TCRB transcripts were what got sequenced. Profiling relied on immunoSEQ multiplex PCR, and the TCRdb table lists in-frame clones only, not all of them. The table shows 150,000 or so clones, with roughly 10% occurring only once. One heparinised draw, averaging about 110 mL, was taken per donor. Study observations and caveats: cDNA-based reads could over-represent cells with high TCR expression. The naive, central memory and Treg TCRB repertoires of patients appeared to be more similar to one another than those of healthy donors.

Sequenced input: central memory CD4+ T cells from blood. The genes are TRBV7-8 and TRBJ2-1; 7 nucleotides agree with TRBD2. The TCR originated in a woman aged 40-49 years in good health. DNA of the CDR3: TGTGCCAGCAGCACCCGGGGCCAGCACTCCCCCGGGAGGTACAATGAGCAGTTCTTC. Protein sequence: CASSTRGQHSPGRYNEQFF.